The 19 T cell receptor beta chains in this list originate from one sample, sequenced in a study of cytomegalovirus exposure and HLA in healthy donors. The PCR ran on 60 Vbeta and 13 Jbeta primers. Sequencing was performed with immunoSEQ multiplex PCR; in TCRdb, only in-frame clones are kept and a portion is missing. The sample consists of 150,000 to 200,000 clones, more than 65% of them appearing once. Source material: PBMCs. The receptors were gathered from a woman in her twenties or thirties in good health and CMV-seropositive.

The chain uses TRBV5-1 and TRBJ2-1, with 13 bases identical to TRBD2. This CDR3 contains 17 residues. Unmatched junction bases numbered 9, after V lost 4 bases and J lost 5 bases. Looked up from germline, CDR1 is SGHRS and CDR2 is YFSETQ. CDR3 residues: CASSRTGTSGTNNEQFF. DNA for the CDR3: TGCGCCAGCAGCAGAACCGGGACTAGCGGGACAAACAATGAGCAGTTCTTC.

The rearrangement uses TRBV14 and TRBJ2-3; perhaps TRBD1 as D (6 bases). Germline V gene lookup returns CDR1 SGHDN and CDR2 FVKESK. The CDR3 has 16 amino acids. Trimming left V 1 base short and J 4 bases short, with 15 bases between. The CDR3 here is CASSQANREVADTQYF. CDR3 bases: TGTGCCAGCAGCCAAGCCAACAGGGAAGTTGCAGATACGCAGTATTTT.

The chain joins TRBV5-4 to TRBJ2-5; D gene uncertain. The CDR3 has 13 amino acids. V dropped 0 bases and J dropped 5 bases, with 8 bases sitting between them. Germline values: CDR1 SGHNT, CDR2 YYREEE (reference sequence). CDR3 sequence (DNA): TGTGCCAGCAGCTTGGTAGATTGGGAGACCCAGTACTTC. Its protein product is CASSLVDWETQYF.

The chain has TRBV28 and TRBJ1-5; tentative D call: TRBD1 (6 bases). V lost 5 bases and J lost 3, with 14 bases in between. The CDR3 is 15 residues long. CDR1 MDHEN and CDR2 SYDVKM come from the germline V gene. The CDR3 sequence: CASSTLDRPNQPQHF. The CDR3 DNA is TGTGCCAGCAGTACCCTCGACAGGCCCAATCAGCCCCAGCATTTT.

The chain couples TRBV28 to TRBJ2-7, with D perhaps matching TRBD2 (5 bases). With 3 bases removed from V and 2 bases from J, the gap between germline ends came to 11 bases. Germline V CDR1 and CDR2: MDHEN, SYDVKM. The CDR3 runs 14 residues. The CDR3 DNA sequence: TGTGCCAGCAGTTTCCGTGCGGGCCCCTACGAGCAGTACTTC. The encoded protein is CASSFRAGPYEQYF.

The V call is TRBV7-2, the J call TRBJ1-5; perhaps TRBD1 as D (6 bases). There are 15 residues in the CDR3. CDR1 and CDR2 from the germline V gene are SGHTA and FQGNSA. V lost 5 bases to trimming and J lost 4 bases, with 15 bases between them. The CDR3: CASSPTPGENQPQHF. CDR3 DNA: TGTGCCAGCAGCCCTACCCCAGGGGAGAATCAGCCCCAGCATTTT. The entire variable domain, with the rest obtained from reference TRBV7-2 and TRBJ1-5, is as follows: GAGVSQSPSNKVTEKGKDVELRCDPISGHTALYWYRQSLGQGLEFLIYFQGNSAPDKSGLPSDRFSAERTGGSVSTLTIQRTQQEDSAVYLCASSPTPGENQPQHFGDGTRLSIL.

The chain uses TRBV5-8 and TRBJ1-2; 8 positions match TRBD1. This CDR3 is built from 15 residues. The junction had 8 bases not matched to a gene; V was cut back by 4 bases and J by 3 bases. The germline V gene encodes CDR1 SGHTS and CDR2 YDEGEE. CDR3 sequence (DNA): TGTGCCAGCAGCCTAATTCAGGGGGCGTACTATGGCTACACCTTC. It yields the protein CASSLIQGAYYGYTF. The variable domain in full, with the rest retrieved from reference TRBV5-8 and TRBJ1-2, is EAGVTQSPTHLIKTRGQQATLRCSPISGHTSVYWYQQALGLGLQFLLWYDEGEERNRGNFPPRFSGRQFPNYSSELNVNALELEDSALYLCASSLIQGAYYGYTFGSGTRLTVV.

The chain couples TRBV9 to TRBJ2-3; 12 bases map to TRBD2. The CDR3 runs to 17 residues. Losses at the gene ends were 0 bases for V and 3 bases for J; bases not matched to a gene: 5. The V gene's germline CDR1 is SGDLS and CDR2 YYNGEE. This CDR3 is CASSVDLAGGQTDTQYF. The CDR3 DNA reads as TGTGCCAGCAGCGTAGACCTAGCGGGGGGGCAAACAGATACGCAGTATTTT.

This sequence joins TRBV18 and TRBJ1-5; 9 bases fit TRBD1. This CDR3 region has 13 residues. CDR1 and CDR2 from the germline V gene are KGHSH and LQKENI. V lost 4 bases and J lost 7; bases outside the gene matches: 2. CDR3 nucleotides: TGTGCCAGCTCACGGGACAGGGCCCAGCCCCAGCATTTT. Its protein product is CASSRDRAQPQHF.

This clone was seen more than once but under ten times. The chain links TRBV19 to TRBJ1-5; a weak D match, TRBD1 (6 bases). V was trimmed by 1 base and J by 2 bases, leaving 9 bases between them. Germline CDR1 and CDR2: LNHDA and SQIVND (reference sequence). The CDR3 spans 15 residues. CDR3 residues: CASSIGRGGNQPQHF. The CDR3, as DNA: TGTGCCAGTAGTATAGGCAGGGGAGGCAATCAGCCCCAGCATTTT.

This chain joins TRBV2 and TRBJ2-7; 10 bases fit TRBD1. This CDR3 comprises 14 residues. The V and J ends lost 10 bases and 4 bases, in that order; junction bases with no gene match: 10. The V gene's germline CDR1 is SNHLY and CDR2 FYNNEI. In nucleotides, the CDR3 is TGTGCCATGTTTGGGACAGGGGAAGGGTACGAGCAGTACTTC. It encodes CAMFGTGEGYEQYF. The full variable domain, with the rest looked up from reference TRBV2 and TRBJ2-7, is EPEVTQTPSHQVTQMGQEVILRCVPISNHLYFYWYRQILGQKVEFLVSFYNNEISEKSEIFDDQFSVERPDGSNFTLKIRSTKLEDSAMYFCAMFGTGEGYEQYFGPGTRLTVT.

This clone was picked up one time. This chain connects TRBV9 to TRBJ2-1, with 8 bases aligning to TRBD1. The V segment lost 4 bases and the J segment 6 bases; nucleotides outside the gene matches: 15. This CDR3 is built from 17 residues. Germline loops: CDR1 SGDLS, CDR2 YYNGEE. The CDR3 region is CASSLGSGQGFTNEQFF. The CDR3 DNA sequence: TGTGCCAGCAGCTTAGGCTCAGGACAGGGTTTCACCAATGAGCAGTTCTTC.

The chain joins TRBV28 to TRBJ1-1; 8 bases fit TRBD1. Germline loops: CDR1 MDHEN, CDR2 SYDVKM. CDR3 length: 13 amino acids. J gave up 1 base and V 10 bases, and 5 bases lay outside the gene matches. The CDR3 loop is CATSGGGNTEAFF. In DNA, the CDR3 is TGTGCCACCTCAGGGGGCGGGAACACTGAAGCTTTCTTT.

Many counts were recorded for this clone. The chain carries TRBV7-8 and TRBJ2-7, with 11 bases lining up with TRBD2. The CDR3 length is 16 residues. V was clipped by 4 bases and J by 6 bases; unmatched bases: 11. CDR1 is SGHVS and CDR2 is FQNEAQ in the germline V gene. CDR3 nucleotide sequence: TGTGCCAGCAGCTCCTCAATAGCGGGAGGGCCTGGCGAGCAGTACTTC. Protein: CASSSSIAGGPGEQYF.

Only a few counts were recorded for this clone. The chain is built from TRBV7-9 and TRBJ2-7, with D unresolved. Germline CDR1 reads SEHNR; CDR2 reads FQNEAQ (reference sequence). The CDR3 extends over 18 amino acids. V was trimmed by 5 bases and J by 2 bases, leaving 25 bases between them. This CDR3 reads CASSPKATLVSRTYEQYF. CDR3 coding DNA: TGTGCCAGCAGCCCGAAGGCAACCCTGGTTTCTAGGACCTACGAGCAGTACTTC.

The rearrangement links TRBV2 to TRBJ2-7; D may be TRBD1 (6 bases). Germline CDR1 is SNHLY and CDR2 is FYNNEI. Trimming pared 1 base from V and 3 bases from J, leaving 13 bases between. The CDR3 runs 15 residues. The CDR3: CASSEGLGTLYEQYF. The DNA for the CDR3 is TGTGCCAGCAGTGAAGGGTTGGGGACACTCTACGAGCAGTACTTC.

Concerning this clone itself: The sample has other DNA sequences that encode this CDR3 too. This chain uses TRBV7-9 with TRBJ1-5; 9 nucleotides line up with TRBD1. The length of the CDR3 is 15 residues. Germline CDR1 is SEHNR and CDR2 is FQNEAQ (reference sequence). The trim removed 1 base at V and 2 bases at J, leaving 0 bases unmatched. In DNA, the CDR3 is TGTGCCAGCAGCTTAGGGACAGGGGGCAATCAGCCCCAGCATTTT. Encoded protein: CASSLGTGGNQPQHF.

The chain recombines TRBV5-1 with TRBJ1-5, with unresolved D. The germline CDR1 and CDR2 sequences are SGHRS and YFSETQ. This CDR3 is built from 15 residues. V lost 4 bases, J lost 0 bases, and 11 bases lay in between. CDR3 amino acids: CASSPGPYSNQPQHF. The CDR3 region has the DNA TGCGCCAGCAGCCCTGGGCCCTATAGCAATCAGCCCCAGCATTTT.

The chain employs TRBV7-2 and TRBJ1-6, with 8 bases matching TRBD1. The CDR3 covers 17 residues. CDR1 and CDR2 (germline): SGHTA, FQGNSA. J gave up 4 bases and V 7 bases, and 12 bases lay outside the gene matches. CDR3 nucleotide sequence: TGTGCCAGCATCCTACGGACAGGGAGTTTGTATAATTCACCCCTCCACTTT. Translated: CASILRTGSLYNSPLHF.